The source of this T cell receptor (beta chain) is a study of cytomegalovirus exposure and HLA in healthy donors. V was clipped by 0 bases and J by 4 bases, with 13 bases between them. The CDR3 is 15 residues long. Looked up from germline, CDR1 is SGDLS and CDR2 is YYNGEE. Whole-study findings and limits: A later analysis showed HLA-associated TCR beta chains outstripping equally common others in clonal expansion.

In regard to this clone: What it binds is unknown.

The PCR employed 60 Vbeta primers together with 13 Jbeta primers. Here immunoSEQ multiplex PCR was the method, and the copy in TCRdb shows in-frame clones only, minus some. The sample consists of about 93,000 clones, less than 80% of them appearing once. This clonotype originated in a boy aged 5-17 years in good health and CMV-seropositive. The chain recombines TRBV9 with TRBJ1-1; D is perhaps TRBD1 (6 bases). The sequenced material came from PBMCs. In DNA form, the CDR3 reads TGTGCCAGCAGCGTAGGGGGGGGCCAGGGCACTGAAGCTTTCTTT. It codes for CASSVGGGQGTEAFF.